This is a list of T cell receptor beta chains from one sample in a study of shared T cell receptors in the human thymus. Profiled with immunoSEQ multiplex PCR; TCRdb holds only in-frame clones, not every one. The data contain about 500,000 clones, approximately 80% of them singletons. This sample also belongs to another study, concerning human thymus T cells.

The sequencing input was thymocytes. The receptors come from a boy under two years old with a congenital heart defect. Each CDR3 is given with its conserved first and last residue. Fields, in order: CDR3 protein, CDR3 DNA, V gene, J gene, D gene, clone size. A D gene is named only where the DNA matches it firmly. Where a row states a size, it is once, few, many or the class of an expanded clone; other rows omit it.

CDR3aa: CAISGQGTFHNEQFF
CDR3nt: TGTGCCATCAGTGGGCAGGGGACGTTCCACAATGAGCAGTTCTTC
v_gene: TRBV10-3
j_gene: TRBJ2-1
d_gene: -
abundance: -

CDR3aa: CASRRDPGATEAFF
CDR3nt: TGTGCCAGCAGGCGGGATCCTGGGGCCACTGAAGCTTTCTTT
v_gene: TRBV5-6
j_gene: TRBJ1-1
d_gene: -
abundance: -

CDR3aa: CASSLTDSYEQYF
CDR3nt: TGTGCCAGCAGCTTGACAGACTCCTACGAGCAGTACTTC
v_gene: TRBV5-1
j_gene: TRBJ2-7
d_gene: -
abundance: few

CDR3aa: CASSFTAYNEQFF
CDR3nt: TGTGCCAGCAGCTTCACAGCTTACAATGAGCAGTTCTTC
v_gene: TRBV7-2
j_gene: TRBJ2-1
d_gene: -
abundance: -

CDR3aa: CAISVGGETEAFF
CDR3nt: TGTGCCATCAGTGTGGGGGGGGAGACTGAAGCTTTCTTT
v_gene: TRBV10-3
j_gene: TRBJ1-1
d_gene: -
abundance: -

CDR3aa: CASSQEAYGYTF
CDR3nt: TGTGCCAGCAGCCAGGAAGCCTATGGCTACACCTTC
v_gene: TRBV7-9
j_gene: TRBJ1-2
d_gene: -
abundance: -

CDR3aa: CASSWLSGRNTGELFF
CDR3nt: TGCGCCAGCAGCTGGCTGAGCGGGAGAAACACCGGGGAGCTGTTTTTT
v_gene: TRBV5-1
j_gene: TRBJ2-2
d_gene: TRBD2
abundance: -

CDR3aa: CASSRRDIGNGYTF
CDR3nt: TGTGCCAGCAGCCGCCGGGACATCGGGAATGGCTACACCTTC
v_gene: TRBV5-8
j_gene: TRBJ1-2
d_gene: -
abundance: -

CDR3aa: CASSRYLAEPVYEQYF
CDR3nt: TGCGCCAGCAGCAGATACCTAGCGGAGCCCGTCTACGAGCAGTACTTC
v_gene: TRBV4-3
j_gene: TRBJ2-7
d_gene: TRBD2
abundance: -

CDR3aa: CASSSRDYPYEQYF
CDR3nt: TGTGCCAGCAGTAGCCGGGACTATCCATACGAGCAGTACTTC
v_gene: TRBV6-5
j_gene: TRBJ2-7
d_gene: TRBD2
abundance: -

CDR3aa: CASSWAGSDYNEQFF
CDR3nt: TGTGCCAGCAGCTGGGCGGGGAGCGACTACAATGAGCAGTTCTTC
v_gene: TRBV5-6
j_gene: TRBJ2-1
d_gene: -
abundance: -

CDR3aa: CASRGTGGTEAFF
CDR3nt: TGCGCCAGCAGGGGGACAGGGGGCACTGAAGCTTTCTTT
v_gene: TRBV10-1
j_gene: TRBJ1-1
d_gene: TRBD1
abundance: once

CDR3aa: CASSEANYSYEQYF
CDR3nt: TGTGCCAGCAGTGAAGCAAACTACTCCTACGAGCAGTACTTC
v_gene: TRBV6-1
j_gene: TRBJ2-7
d_gene: -
abundance: -

CDR3aa: CASSFGRGAGFYEQYF
CDR3nt: TGTGCCAGCAGTTTTGGGCGGGGAGCGGGGTTCTACGAGCAGTACTTC
v_gene: TRBV28
j_gene: TRBJ2-7
d_gene: TRBD2
abundance: -

CDR3aa: CASSQGSLGGPYEQYF
CDR3nt: TGTGCCAGCAGCCAAGGGAGCCTAGGGGGCCCCTACGAGCAGTACTTC
v_gene: TRBV11-3
j_gene: TRBJ2-7
d_gene: TRBD1
abundance: -

CDR3aa: CASSLFYRVHYEQYF
CDR3nt: TGTGCCAGCAGTTTATTCTACAGGGTTCACTACGAGCAGTACTTC
v_gene: TRBV27
j_gene: TRBJ2-7
d_gene: -
abundance: once

CDR3aa: CASSLSTGSYEQYF
CDR3nt: TGTGCCAGCAGCTTGTCAACAGGTTCCTACGAGCAGTACTTC
v_gene: TRBV5-4
j_gene: TRBJ2-7
d_gene: -
abundance: -

CDR3aa: CASSSRQGALPYGYTF
CDR3nt: TGTGCCAGCAGTTCCCGGCAGGGGGCGCTTCCCTATGGCTACACCTTC
v_gene: TRBV25-1
j_gene: TRBJ1-2
d_gene: TRBD1
abundance: -

CDR3aa: CASSVDPQGAEEQYF
CDR3nt: TGTGCCAGCAGCGTAGATCCACAGGGGGCAGAGGAGCAGTACTTC
v_gene: TRBV9
j_gene: TRBJ2-7
d_gene: TRBD1
abundance: -

CDR3aa: CASKLSPDEQYF
CDR3nt: TGTGCCAGCAAGCTTAGCCCCGACGAGCAGTACTTC
v_gene: TRBV11-3
j_gene: TRBJ2-7
d_gene: -
abundance: -

CDR3aa: CASSNGLAPHNEQFF
CDR3nt: TGTGCCAGCAGCAACGGACTAGCGCCTCACAATGAGCAGTTCTTC
v_gene: TRBV6-6
j_gene: TRBJ2-1
d_gene: TRBD2
abundance: -

CDR3aa: CASTTREEGANVLTF
CDR3nt: TGTGCCAGCACCACCAGGGAAGAGGGGGCCAACGTCCTGACTTTC
v_gene: TRBV6-1
j_gene: TRBJ2-6
d_gene: -
abundance: few

CDR3aa: CASSEVVRHRTQYF
CDR3nt: TGTGCCAGCAGTGAAGTAGTGAGGCACCGAACCCAGTACTTC
v_gene: TRBV25-1
j_gene: TRBJ2-5
d_gene: -
abundance: -

CDR3aa: CASSDGTGPSYEQYF
CDR3nt: TGTGCCAGCAGTGACGGGACAGGGCCATCCTACGAGCAGTACTTC
v_gene: TRBV25-1
j_gene: TRBJ2-7
d_gene: TRBD1
abundance: once

CDR3aa: CASSPLGAGELFF
CDR3nt: TGTGCCAGCAGTCCCTTAGGGGCAGGGGAGCTGTTTTTT
v_gene: TRBV27
j_gene: TRBJ2-2
d_gene: -
abundance: once

CDR3aa: CAFPGQGSNQPQHF
CDR3nt: TGCGCCTTCCCGGGACAGGGAAGCAATCAGCCCCAGCATTTT
v_gene: TRBV10-1
j_gene: TRBJ1-5
d_gene: TRBD1
abundance: -

CDR3aa: CASSPGQGGEQYF
CDR3nt: TGTGCCAGCAGCCCTGGGCAGGGAGGGGAGCAGTACTTC
v_gene: TRBV7-2
j_gene: TRBJ2-7
d_gene: TRBD2
abundance: -

CDR3aa: CASSLRTSGNTGELFF
CDR3nt: TGCGCCAGCAGCTTGCGGACTAGCGGAAACACCGGGGAGCTGTTTTTT
v_gene: TRBV4-1
j_gene: TRBJ2-2
d_gene: TRBD2
abundance: once

CDR3aa: CASSGQDGYTF
CDR3nt: TGTGCCAGCAGCGGACAGGATGGCTACACCTTC
v_gene: TRBV6-6
j_gene: TRBJ1-2
d_gene: TRBD1
abundance: -

CDR3aa: CACLLPRGETQYF
CDR3nt: TGTGCCTGCCTCCTTCCCAGGGGGGAGACCCAGTACTTC
v_gene: TRBV2
j_gene: TRBJ2-5
d_gene: TRBD1
abundance: -

CDR3aa: CASTPPESTYEQYF
CDR3nt: TGTGCCAGCACCCCTCCGGAGTCCACCTACGAGCAGTACTTC
v_gene: TRBV2
j_gene: TRBJ2-7
d_gene: -
abundance: -

CDR3aa: CASRWSSGYGYTF
CDR3nt: TGTGCCAGCAGATGGTCCAGTGGCTATGGCTACACCTTC
v_gene: TRBV6-1
j_gene: TRBJ1-2
d_gene: -
abundance: -

CDR3aa: CASSPRRGAGAYPSPGEVWSIQYF
CDR3nt: TGTGCCAGCAGTCCAAGGCGGGGGGCGGGAGCTTATCCTTCGCCGGGAGAGGTATGGAGCATTCAGTACTTC
v_gene: TRBV28
j_gene: TRBJ2-4
d_gene: TRBD2
abundance: once

CDR3aa: CASSEPPQRVYGYTF
CDR3nt: TGTGCCAGCAGTGAGCCTCCCCAACGGGTTTATGGCTACACCTTC
v_gene: TRBV6-1
j_gene: TRBJ1-2
d_gene: -
abundance: -

CDR3aa: CASSGTSGSSEQFF
CDR3nt: TGTGCCAGTTCCGGGACTAGCGGGAGCAGTGAGCAGTTCTTC
v_gene: TRBV19
j_gene: TRBJ2-1
d_gene: TRBD2
abundance: -

CDR3aa: CASSQDSAGSSYEQYF
CDR3nt: TGCGCCAGCAGCCAAGATTCGGCAGGGTCCTCCTACGAGCAGTACTTC
v_gene: TRBV4-1
j_gene: TRBJ2-7
d_gene: -
abundance: few

CDR3aa: CASGLGLAGKTHGELFF
CDR3nt: TGTGCTAGTGGTTTGGGACTAGCGGGAAAGACCCACGGGGAGCTGTTTTTT
v_gene: TRBV12-5
j_gene: TRBJ2-2
d_gene: TRBD2
abundance: -

CDR3aa: CASRHRTGYDETQYF
CDR3nt: TGTGCCAGCAGACATAGGACAGGGTACGATGAGACCCAGTACTTC
v_gene: TRBV2
j_gene: TRBJ2-5
d_gene: TRBD1
abundance: -

CDR3aa: CASSQRVKDRGSNEQYF
CDR3nt: TGTGCCAGCAGCCAGAGGGTGAAGGACAGGGGATCGAACGAGCAGTACTTC
v_gene: TRBV4-2
j_gene: TRBJ2-7
d_gene: TRBD1
abundance: -

CDR3aa: CASSYCTGTQYF
CDR3nt: TGCGCCAGCAGCTACTGCACCGGTACGCAGTATTTT
v_gene: TRBV5-1
j_gene: TRBJ2-3
d_gene: -
abundance: few

CDR3aa: CATAGPPGVWNTEAFF
CDR3nt: TGTGCCACCGCAGGCCCTCCCGGGGTTTGGAACACTGAAGCTTTCTTT
v_gene: TRBV28
j_gene: TRBJ1-1
d_gene: -
abundance: few

CDR3aa: CASSWTGDEQYF
CDR3nt: TGTGCCAGCAGCTGGACAGGGGACGAGCAGTACTTC
v_gene: TRBV7-2
j_gene: TRBJ2-7
d_gene: TRBD1
abundance: -

CDR3aa: CASSSSGGLAGINTGELFF
CDR3nt: TGTGCCAGTAGTTCCTCGGGGGGACTAGCGGGAATCAACACCGGGGAGCTGTTTTTT
v_gene: TRBV19
j_gene: TRBJ2-2
d_gene: TRBD2
abundance: -

CDR3aa: CASSLVQGGGYTF
CDR3nt: TGCGCCAGCAGCTTGGTACAGGGGGGTGGCTACACCTTC
v_gene: TRBV5-1
j_gene: TRBJ1-2
d_gene: TRBD1
abundance: few

CDR3aa: CASSLYRGQMNTEAFF
CDR3nt: TGTGCCAGCAGTTTATACAGGGGGCAAATGAACACTGAAGCTTTCTTT
v_gene: TRBV28
j_gene: TRBJ1-1
d_gene: TRBD1
abundance: -

CDR3aa: CASSPPVGGGNEQFF
CDR3nt: TGTGCCAGCAGCCCCCCGGTGGGAGGTGGAAATGAGCAGTTCTTC
v_gene: TRBV4-2
j_gene: TRBJ2-1
d_gene: -
abundance: -

CDR3aa: CASSVGGGVQGVVEQYF
CDR3nt: TGTGCCAGCAGCGTAGGAGGCGGGGTGCAGGGTGTAGTCGAGCAGTACTTC
v_gene: TRBV9
j_gene: TRBJ2-7
d_gene: -
abundance: -

CDR3aa: CASRLDRGGTTNEKLFF
CDR3nt: TGTGCCAGCAGGCTCGACAGGGGCGGTACAACTAATGAAAAACTGTTTTTT
v_gene: TRBV2
j_gene: TRBJ1-4
d_gene: TRBD1
abundance: -

CDR3aa: CASPGRTSGPRGEQFF
CDR3nt: TGTGCCAGCCCAGGGAGGACTAGCGGACCTCGGGGTGAGCAGTTCTTC
v_gene: TRBV2
j_gene: TRBJ2-1
d_gene: TRBD2
abundance: few

CDR3aa: CASSQVGLARGETQYF
CDR3nt: TGCGCCAGCAGCCAAGTCGGACTAGCGAGAGGTGAGACCCAGTACTTC
v_gene: TRBV4-1
j_gene: TRBJ2-5
d_gene: TRBD2
abundance: -

CDR3aa: CASSLWDRPNTEAFF
CDR3nt: TGTGCCAGCAGCTTATGGGACAGACCGAACACTGAAGCTTTCTTT
v_gene: TRBV7-2
j_gene: TRBJ1-1
d_gene: TRBD1
abundance: -

CDR3aa: CASSLGHRGLEEKLFF
CDR3nt: TGTGCCAGCAGCTTAGGCCACAGGGGTTTAGAGGAAAAACTGTTTTTT
v_gene: TRBV11-2
j_gene: TRBJ1-4
d_gene: TRBD1
abundance: -

CDR3aa: CASRGDSSYEQYF
CDR3nt: TGTGCCAGCAGGGGGGACAGTTCCTACGAGCAGTACTTC
v_gene: TRBV25-1
j_gene: TRBJ2-7
d_gene: TRBD1
abundance: -

CDR3aa: CASSDHGEYYGYTF
CDR3nt: TGTGCCAGCAGTGACCACGGTGAATACTATGGCTACACCTTC
v_gene: TRBV25-1
j_gene: TRBJ1-2
d_gene: -
abundance: -